This TCR beta chain was retrieved from a study of spatial heterogeneity in lung cancer (dated by TCRdb to 2018 to 2020). Broadly, across the study: Beta-chain transcripts were consistently detected in greater numbers than alpha-chain transcripts, which likely reflects a higher abundance of beta-chain transcripts. In the raw uncorrected reads, each unique combination of TCR and UMI appeared on average more than ten times. In non-small cell lung cancer, the study quantitatively compared TCR alpha and beta repertoires across several tumor regions, matched nontumor lung, and blood. Both alpha and beta chains were TCR-sequenced in roughly 200 tumor regions, under 80 matched nontumor lung samples and 45 to 60 PBMC samples obtained at surgery. Nonsynonymous mutation counts, determined by whole-exome sequencing of tumor tissue, were related to TCR repertoire features. In tumor regions, TCR transcript counts showed a strong correlation with a T cell transcriptional module score derived from matched bulk RNA-seq.

General study outcomes and caveats: Additional single-cell paired TCR alpha and beta sequencing was considered necessary to confirm, at a functional level, the hypothesis that regional TCRs recognize regional mutations. The count of ubiquitous expanded TCRs correlated with the count of ubiquitous nonsynonymous mutations, and the count of regional expanded TCRs correlated with the count of regional nonsynonymous mutations. The number of expanded intratumoral alpha and beta TCRs correlated with the tumor nonsynonymous mutation count. TCR-seq was estimated to cover only 6.5% to 9% of tumor T cells for alpha chains and 12% to 15% for beta chains.

Reading the label with the study, this specimen's time point is: sample taken at primary tumor resection. Samples were obtained from approximately 76 patients with early-stage, untreated non-small cell lung cancer from the lung TRACERx cohort. TCR sequencing used whole RNA extracted from tumor and nontumor lung tissue, or from cryopreserved PBMC samples, without cell sorting. A patient was chosen for TCR sequencing only when enough RNA was available from at least two tumor regions. Tumor and adjacent nontumor lung specimens were reviewed by a lung pathologist before selection. This clonotype was observed at least ten times. It lacks a known antigen. No much larger clone is present one base from it, and per-base qualities are unavailable. Reading the germline V gene gives CDR1 MDHEN and CDR2 SYDVKM. The CDR3 contains 11 residues, cysteine and phenylalanine counted. Only the CDR3 DNA is retained, 33 bases long and in frame from the first base. Trimming takes 2 bases from V and 8 bases from J, and the germline ends sit 4 bases apart.

Library generation was performed with 5' RACE. The instrument given in TCRdb is NextSeq 500. To allow correction of PCR and sequencing errors, the TCR library protocol tagged every TCR cDNA molecule with a unique molecular identifier. Per the original workflow: TCR identification, UMI-based error correction and CDR3 extraction were performed with Decombinator tools. Expanded TCRs were defined as those above a frequency of 2 per 1,000, corresponding to the top 1% of the tumor frequency distribution. Expanded tumor TCRs were classed as regional if statistically deemed absent (corrected P<0.05) from at least one tumor region, otherwise ubiquitous. Rényi diversity was computed with the R vegan package after subsampling each repertoire 100 times to 5,000 TCRs. CDR3 similarity networks were built from amino acid triplet string-kernel similarity, with CDR3s being connected when pairwise similarity was above 0.82. TCRdb reanalyzed the raw reads on its own, using fastp at Q25 for trimming and MiXCR for clone calling, and kept in-frame beta chains. Under each unique CDR3 protein, matching rows form one entry showing the most common genes and DNA. The V and J calls follow TCRdb's processing rather than the paper's. The sample table records 15,000 to 20,000 distinct CDR3 sequences; roughly 6.5% of these occur just once. The ten most abundant clones make up 3% to 4% of the sample.

Rearrangement joined TRBV28 to TRBJ1-5; the D gene is not confidently resolved. This sequence was found in a female donor with early-stage non-small cell lung cancer. Sequenced here: lung tumor tissue, sampled at surgery. The CDR3 corresponds to CASSLREPQHF. The DNA sequence is given as TGTGCCAGCAGTTTAAGGGAGCCCCAGCATTTT. The entire variable domain, with the stretches around the CDR3 drawn from the reference TRBV28 and TRBJ1-5 proteins, is DVKVTQSSRYLVKRTGEKVFLECVQDMDHENMFWYRQDPGLGLRLIYFSYDVKMKEKGDIPEGYSVSREKKERFSLILESASTNQTSMYLCASSLREPQHFGDGTRLSIL.